These 12 T cell receptor beta chains originate from one sample sequenced in a study of OX40 agonist ivuxolimab in advanced cancers. Clones were read by immunoSEQ multiplex PCR, and TCRdb kept only the in-frame ones, dropping some. The sample has about 58,000 clones, 80% to 90% seen once. The sequences come from CD4+ or CD8+ T cells sorted from blood, collected in a trial of the OX40 agonist ivuxolimab. Receptors were obtained from an adult with an advanced solid tumor such as melanoma, head and neck, liver or kidney cancer.

V and J are TRBV5-1 and TRBJ1-2, with a possible D match to TRBD1 (6 bases). Germline V lookup: CDR1 SGHRS, CDR2 YFSETQ. The V end was cut by 4 bases, the J end by 0 bases, with 16 bases between. The CDR3 spans 16 residues. The CDR3 DNA follows: TGCGCCAGCAGCCTAACTACAGGGATATCTAACTATGGCTACACCTTC. Translation: CASSLTTGISNYGYTF. The entire variable domain, with the rest obtained from reference TRBV5-1 and TRBJ1-2, is as follows: KAGVTQTPRYLIKTRGQQVTLSCSPISGHRSVSWYQQTPGQGLQFLFEYFSETQRNKGNFPGRFSGRQFSNSRSEMNVSTLELGDSALYLCASSLTTGISNYGYTFGSGTRLTVV.

CDR3 in amino acids: CASSVVPGLGEKLFF. The DNA for the CDR3 is TGTGCCAGCAGCGTAGTTCCAGGTCTTGGAGAAAAACTGTTTTTT. V gene TRBV9 combines with J gene TRBJ1-4; D unresolved. In germline, CDR1 is SGDLS, CDR2 YYNGEE. The CDR3 sequence is 15 residues long. Trimming cost V 0 bases and J 8 bases, with 14 bases left between them. The full variable domain, in which reference TRBV9 and TRBJ1-4 provide the parts outside the CDR3, is DSGVTQTPKHLITATGQRVTLRCSPRSGDLSVYWYQQSLDQGLQFLIQYYNGEERAKGNILERFSAQQFPDLHSELNLSSLELGDSALYFCASSVVPGLGEKLFFGSGTQLSVL.

This clone came up once. CDR3 nucleotides: TGCAGCGTTGACGAACGCGGGAGGGCCTCTGGGGAGACCCAGTACTTC. Amino acid sequence: CSVDERGRASGETQYF. The V call is TRBV29-1, the J call TRBJ2-5; 9 nucleotides match TRBD2. CDR3 length equals 16 residues. With 3 bases clipped from V and 5 bases from J, the junction kept 13 bases outside the gene matches. Per the germline V gene, CDR1 is SQVTM and CDR2 is ANQGSEA.

The genes are TRBV10-1 and TRBJ1-4; maybe TRBD1 (6 bases). The CDR3 is made up of 14 amino acids. V was clipped by 3 bases and J by 5 bases, with 10 bases between them. Germline V gives CDR1 WNHNN, CDR2 SYGVQD (reference sequence). This chain's CDR3 is CASSDSGTNEKLFF. In DNA, the CDR3 is TGCGCCAGCAGTGATTCGGGGACAAATGAAAAACTGTTTTTT.

A word on this clone: The same CDR3 can be traced to other DNA sequences in this sample. The V and J genes are TRBV28 and TRBJ2-2; 11 bases are shared with TRBD2. In germline, CDR1 is MDHEN, CDR2 SYDVKM. This CDR3 has 15 amino acids. J was trimmed by 5 bases and V by 3 bases; bases with no gene match: 2. The CDR3 DNA reads TGTGCCAGCAGTTTTGGGACTAGCGGTACCGGGGAGCTGTTTTTT. This gives the protein CASSFGTSGTGELFF. Drawing the rest from reference TRBV28 and TRBJ2-2, the complete variable domain is DVKVTQSSRYLVKRTGEKVFLECVQDMDHENMFWYRQDPGLGLRLIYFSYDVKMKEKGDIPEGYSVSREKKERFSLILESASTNQTSMYLCASSFGTSGTGELFFGEGSRLTVL.

The rearrangement links TRBV25-1 to TRBJ1-1; D is uncertain. The CDR3 length is 13 residues. Germline V gene sequence: CDR1 MGHDK, CDR2 SYGVNS. Trimming took 4 bases from V and 5 from J, leaving 11 bases between them. In nucleotides, the CDR3 is TGTGCCAGCAGTGCCCTAGAAGTGACTGAAGCTTTCTTT. It codes for CASSALEVTEAFF. Supplemented by reference TRBV25-1 and TRBJ1-1, the full variable domain reads EADIYQTPRYLVIGTGKKITLECSQTMGHDKMYWYQQDPGMELHLIHYSYGVNSTEKGDLSSESTVSRIRTEHFPLTLESARPSHTSQYLCASSALEVTEAFFGQGTRLTVV.

The chain combines TRBV5-1 with TRBJ2-7; 8 bases match TRBD1. Unmatched junction bases numbered 2, after V lost 4 bases and J lost 2 bases. The CDR3 covers 13 residues. CDR1 and CDR2 from the germline V gene are SGHRS and YFSETQ. CDR3 nucleotides: TGCGCCAGCAGCAAGGGACAGGCCTACGAGCAGTACTTC. It codes for CASSKGQAYEQYF.

The chain joins TRBV11-2 to TRBJ2-7; perhaps TRBD2 as D (5 bases). The CDR3 is 15 residues long. From germline, CDR1 is SGHAT and CDR2 FQNNGV. V was trimmed by 1 base and J by 7 bases, leaving 17 bases between them. The CDR3 region has the DNA TGTGCCAGCAGCTTAGGTGCGGGCCCTATGTGGGAGCAGTACTTC. It encodes CASSLGAGPMWEQYF.

The chain recombines TRBV5-1 with TRBJ2-1, with TRBD2 matching 9 bases. V shed 2 bases and J 7 bases; nucleotides not matched to a gene: 4. Per the germline V gene, CDR1 is SGHRS and CDR2 is YFSETQ. The CDR3 contains 14 residues. The CDR3: CASSFSGRGNEQFF. As DNA, the CDR3 is TGCGCCAGCAGCTTTAGCGGGAGAGGAAATGAGCAGTTCTTC.

This clone was picked up one time. The rearrangement joins TRBV4-3 to TRBJ2-2; 8 positions match TRBD2. Trimming removed 1 base from V and 4 bases from J; junction bases left unmatched: 5. Germline CDR1 and CDR2: LGHNA and YSLEER. The CDR3 length is 16 residues. CDR3 loop: CASSQASGGTTGELFF. CDR3 nucleotides: TGCGCCAGCAGCCAAGCCTCGGGAGGGACCACCGGGGAGCTGTTTTTT.

This rearrangement joins TRBV29-1 to TRBJ2-5; 10 positions agree with TRBD2. The J call is in doubt because the DNA end fits TRBJ2-7 better. The CDR3 totals 13 residues. Germline V gene lookup returns CDR1 SQVTM and CDR2 ANQGSEA. CDR3: CSVTSGTSYEQYF. DNA of the CDR3: TGCAGCGTTACTAGCGGGACTTCCTACGAGCAGTACTTC.

This chain uses TRBV29-1 with TRBJ1-2; 8 nucleotides match TRBD1. V lost 6 bases to trimming and J lost 4 bases; unmatched junction nucleotides: 13. CDR1 and CDR2 (germline): SQVTM, ANQGSEA. This CDR3 region has 15 residues. The CDR3 sequence: CSVPEDRALLYGYTF. The CDR3 nucleotides are TGCAGCGTGCCCGAGGACAGGGCGCTTCTCTATGGCTACACCTTC.